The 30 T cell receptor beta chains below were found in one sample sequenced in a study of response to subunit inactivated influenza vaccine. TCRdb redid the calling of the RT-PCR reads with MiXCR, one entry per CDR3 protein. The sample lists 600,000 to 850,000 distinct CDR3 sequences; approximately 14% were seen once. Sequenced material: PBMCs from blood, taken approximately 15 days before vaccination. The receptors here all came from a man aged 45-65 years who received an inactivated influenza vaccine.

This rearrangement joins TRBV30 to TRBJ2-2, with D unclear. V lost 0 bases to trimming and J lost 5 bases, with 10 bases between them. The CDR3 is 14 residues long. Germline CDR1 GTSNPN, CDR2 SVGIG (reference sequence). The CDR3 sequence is CAWSVLFGTGELFF. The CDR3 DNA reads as TGTGCCTGGAGTGTACTTTTCGGGACCGGGGAGCTGTTTTTT.

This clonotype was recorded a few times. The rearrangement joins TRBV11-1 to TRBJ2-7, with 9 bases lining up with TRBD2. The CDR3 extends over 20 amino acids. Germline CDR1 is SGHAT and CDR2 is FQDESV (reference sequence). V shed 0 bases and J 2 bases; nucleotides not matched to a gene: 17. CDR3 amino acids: CASSLARTGAWTSDPYEQYF. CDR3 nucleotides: TGTGCCAGCAGCTTAGCGCGAACAGGGGCTTGGACTAGCGATCCCTACGAGCAGTACTTC.

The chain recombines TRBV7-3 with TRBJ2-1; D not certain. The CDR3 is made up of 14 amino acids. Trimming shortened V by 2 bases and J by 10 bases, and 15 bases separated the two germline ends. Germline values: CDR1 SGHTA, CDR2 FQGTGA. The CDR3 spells CASSLSGALGEQFF. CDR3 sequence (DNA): TGTGCCAGCAGCTTATCCGGTGCATTGGGGGAGCAGTTCTTC. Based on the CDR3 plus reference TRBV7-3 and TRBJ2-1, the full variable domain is GAGVSQTPSNKVTEKGKYVELRCDPISGHTALYWYRQSLGQGPEFLIYFQGTGAADDSGLPNDRFFAVRPEGSVSTLKIQRTERGDSAVYLCASSLSGALGEQFFGPGTRLTVL.

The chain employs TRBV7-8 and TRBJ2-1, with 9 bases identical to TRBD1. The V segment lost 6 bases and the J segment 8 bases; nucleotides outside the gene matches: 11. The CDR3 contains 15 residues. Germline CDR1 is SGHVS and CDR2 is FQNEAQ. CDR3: CASRAGTGMFYEQFF. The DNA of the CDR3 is TGTGCCAGCAGGGCCGGGACAGGGATGTTCTATGAGCAGTTCTTC.

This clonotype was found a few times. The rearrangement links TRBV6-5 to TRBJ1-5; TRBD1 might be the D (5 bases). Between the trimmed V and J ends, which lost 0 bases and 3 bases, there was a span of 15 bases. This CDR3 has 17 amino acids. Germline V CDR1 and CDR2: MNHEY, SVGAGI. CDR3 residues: CASSYSSLAGINQPQHF. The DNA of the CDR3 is TGTGCCAGCAGTTACTCGAGTCTGGCAGGGATCAATCAGCCCCAGCATTTT.

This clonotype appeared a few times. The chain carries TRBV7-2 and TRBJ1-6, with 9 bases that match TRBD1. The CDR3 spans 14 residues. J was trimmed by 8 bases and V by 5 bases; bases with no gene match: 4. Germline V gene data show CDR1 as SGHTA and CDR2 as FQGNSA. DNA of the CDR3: TGTGCCAGCAGCCCCGACAGGGGGTATTCACCCCTCCACTTT. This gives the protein CASSPDRGYSPLHF.

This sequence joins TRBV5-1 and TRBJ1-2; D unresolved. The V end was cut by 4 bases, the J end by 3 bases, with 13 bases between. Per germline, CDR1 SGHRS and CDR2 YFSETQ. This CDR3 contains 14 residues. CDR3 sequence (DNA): TGCGCCAGCAGCACCCAGGACGGATACTATGGCTACACCTTC. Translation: CASSTQDGYYGYTF.

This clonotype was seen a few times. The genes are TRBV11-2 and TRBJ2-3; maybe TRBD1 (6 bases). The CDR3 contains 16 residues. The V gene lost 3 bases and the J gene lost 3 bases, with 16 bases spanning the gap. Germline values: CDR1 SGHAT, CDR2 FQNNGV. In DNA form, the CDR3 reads TGTGCCAGCAGCTTTATAACAGGGAAAAAGACAGATACGCAGTATTTT. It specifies CASSFITGKKTDTQYF. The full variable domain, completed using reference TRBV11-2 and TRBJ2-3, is EAGVAQSPRYKIIEKRQSVAFWCNPISGHATLYWYQQILGQGPKLLIQFQNNGVVDDSQLPKDRFSAERLKGVDSTLKIQPAKLEDSAVYLCASSFITGKKTDTQYFGPGTRLTVL.

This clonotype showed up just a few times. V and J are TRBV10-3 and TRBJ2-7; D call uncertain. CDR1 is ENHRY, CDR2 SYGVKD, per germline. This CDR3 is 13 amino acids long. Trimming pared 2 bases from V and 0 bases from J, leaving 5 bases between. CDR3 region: CAISEQSSYEQYF. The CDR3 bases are TGTGCCATCAGTGAGCAGAGCTCCTACGAGCAGTACTTC.

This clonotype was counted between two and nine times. The CDR3 here is CSARAVAGGPHEQFF. CDR3 sequence (DNA): TGCAGTGCTAGGGCGGTGGCGGGGGGGCCTCATGAGCAGTTCTTC. This chain uses TRBV20-1 with TRBJ2-1; 9 positions match TRBD2. The CDR3 is 15 residues long. The V and J ends lost 3 bases and 8 bases, in that order; junction bases with no gene match: 11. Germline CDR1 DFQATT, CDR2 SNEGSKA (reference sequence).

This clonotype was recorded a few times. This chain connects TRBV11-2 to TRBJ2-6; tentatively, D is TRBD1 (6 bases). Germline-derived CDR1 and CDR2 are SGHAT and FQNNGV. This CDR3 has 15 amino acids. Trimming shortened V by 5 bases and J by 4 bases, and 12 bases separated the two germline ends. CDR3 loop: CASSHGQPGANVLTF. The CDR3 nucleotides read TGTGCCAGCAGCCACGGACAGCCCGGGGCCAACGTCCTGACTTTC.

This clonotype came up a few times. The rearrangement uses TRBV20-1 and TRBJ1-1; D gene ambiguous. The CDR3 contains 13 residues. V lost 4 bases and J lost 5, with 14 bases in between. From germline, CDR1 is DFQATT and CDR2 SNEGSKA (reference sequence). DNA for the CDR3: TGCAGTGCTAAATATGGGATTGGGACTGAAGCTTTCTTT. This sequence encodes CSAKYGIGTEAFF.

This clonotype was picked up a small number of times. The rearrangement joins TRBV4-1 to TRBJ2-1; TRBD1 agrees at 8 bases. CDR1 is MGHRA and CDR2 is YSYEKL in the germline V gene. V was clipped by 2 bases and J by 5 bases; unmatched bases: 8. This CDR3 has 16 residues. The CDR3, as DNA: TGCGCCAGCAGCCAACCGGACAGGGTCGCGCACAATGAGCAGTTCTTC. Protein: CASSQPDRVAHNEQFF.

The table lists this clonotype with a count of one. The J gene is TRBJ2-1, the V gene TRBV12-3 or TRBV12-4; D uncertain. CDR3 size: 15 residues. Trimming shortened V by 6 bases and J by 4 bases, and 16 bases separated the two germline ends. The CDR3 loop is CASSTDALLYNEQFF. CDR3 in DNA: TGTGCCAGCAGCACGGACGCGCTCCTATACAATGAGCAGTTCTTC.

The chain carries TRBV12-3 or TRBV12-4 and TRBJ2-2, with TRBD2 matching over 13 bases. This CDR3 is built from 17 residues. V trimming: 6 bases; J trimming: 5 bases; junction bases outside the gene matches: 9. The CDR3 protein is CASRSTSGRPSTGELFF. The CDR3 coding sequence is TGTGCCAGCAGATCGACTAGCGGGAGGCCCTCTACCGGGGAGCTGTTTTTT.

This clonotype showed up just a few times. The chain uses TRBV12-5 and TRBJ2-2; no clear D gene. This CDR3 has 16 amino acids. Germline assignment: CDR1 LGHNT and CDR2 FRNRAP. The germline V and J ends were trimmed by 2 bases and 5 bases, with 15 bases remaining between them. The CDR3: CASGLRSGRWTGELFF. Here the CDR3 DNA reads TGTGCTAGTGGTTTGAGGTCTGGCCGGTGGACCGGGGAGCTGTTTTTT.

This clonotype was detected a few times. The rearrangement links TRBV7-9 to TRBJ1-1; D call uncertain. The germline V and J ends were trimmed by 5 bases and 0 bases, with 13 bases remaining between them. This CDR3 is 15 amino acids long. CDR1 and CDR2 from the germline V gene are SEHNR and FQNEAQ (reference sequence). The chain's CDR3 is CASSRHGPLNTEAFF. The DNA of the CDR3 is TGTGCCAGCAGCCGTCACGGACCCCTGAACACTGAAGCTTTCTTT.

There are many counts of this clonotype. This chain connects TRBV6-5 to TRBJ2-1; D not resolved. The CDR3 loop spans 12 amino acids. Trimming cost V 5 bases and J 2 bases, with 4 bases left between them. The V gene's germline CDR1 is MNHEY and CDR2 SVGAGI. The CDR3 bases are TGTGCCAGCAGTCGGGCCTACAATGAGCAGTTCTTC. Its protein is CASSRAYNEQFF.

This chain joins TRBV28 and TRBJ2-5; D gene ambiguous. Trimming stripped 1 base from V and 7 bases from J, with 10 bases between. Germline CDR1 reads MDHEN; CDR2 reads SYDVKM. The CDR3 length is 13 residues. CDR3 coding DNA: TGTGCCAGCAGTTTATCCCGTCCCGGGACCCAGTACTTC. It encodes CASSLSRPGTQYF.

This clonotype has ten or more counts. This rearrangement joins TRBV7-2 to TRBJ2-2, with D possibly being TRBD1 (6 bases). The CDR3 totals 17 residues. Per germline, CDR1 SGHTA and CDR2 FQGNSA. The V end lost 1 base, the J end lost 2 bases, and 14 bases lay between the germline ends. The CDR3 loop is CASSLVPGHRNTGELFF. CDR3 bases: TGTGCCAGCAGCTTAGTCCCGGGACACCGTAACACCGGGGAGCTGTTTTTT.

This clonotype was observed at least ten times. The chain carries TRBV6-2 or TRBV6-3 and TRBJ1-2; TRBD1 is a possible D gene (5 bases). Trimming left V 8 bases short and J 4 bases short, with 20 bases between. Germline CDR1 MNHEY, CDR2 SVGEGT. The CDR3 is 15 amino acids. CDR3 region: CASGNPPGRTYGYTF. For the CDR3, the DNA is TGTGCCAGCGGGAACCCCCCGGGACGGACCTATGGCTACACCTTC.

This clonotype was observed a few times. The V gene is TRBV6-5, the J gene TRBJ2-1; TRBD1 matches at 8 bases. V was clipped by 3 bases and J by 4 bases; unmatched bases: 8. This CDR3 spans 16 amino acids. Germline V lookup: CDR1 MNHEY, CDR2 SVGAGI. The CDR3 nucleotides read TGTGCCAGCAGTTATTGGGGCGGGACAGGTTACAATGAGCAGTTCTTC. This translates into CASSYWGGTGYNEQFF.

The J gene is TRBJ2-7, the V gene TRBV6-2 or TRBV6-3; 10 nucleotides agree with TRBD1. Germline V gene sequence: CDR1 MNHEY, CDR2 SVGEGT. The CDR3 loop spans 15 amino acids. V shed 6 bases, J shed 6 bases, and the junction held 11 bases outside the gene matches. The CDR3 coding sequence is TGTGCCAGCAGACCCTCCGGGACAGGGGTTTTCGAGCAGTACTTC. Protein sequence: CASRPSGTGVFEQYF.

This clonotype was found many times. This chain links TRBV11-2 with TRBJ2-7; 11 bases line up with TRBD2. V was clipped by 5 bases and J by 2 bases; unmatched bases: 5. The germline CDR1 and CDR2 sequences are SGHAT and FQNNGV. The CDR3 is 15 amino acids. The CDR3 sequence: CASSHSSGGAYEQYF. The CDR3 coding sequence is TGTGCCAGCAGCCACAGTAGCGGGGGGGCCTACGAGCAGTACTTC. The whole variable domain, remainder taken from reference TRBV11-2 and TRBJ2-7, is EAGVAQSPRYKIIEKRQSVAFWCNPISGHATLYWYQQILGQGPKLLIQFQNNGVVDDSQLPKDRFSAERLKGVDSTLKIQPAKLEDSAVYLCASSHSSGGAYEQYFGPGTRLTVT.

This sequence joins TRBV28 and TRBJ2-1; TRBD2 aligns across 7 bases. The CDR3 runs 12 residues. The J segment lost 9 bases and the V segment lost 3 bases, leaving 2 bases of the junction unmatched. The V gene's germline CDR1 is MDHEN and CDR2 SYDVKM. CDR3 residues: CASSLTSSEQFF. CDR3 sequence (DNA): TGTGCCAGCAGTTTGACTAGCAGTGAGCAGTTCTTC.

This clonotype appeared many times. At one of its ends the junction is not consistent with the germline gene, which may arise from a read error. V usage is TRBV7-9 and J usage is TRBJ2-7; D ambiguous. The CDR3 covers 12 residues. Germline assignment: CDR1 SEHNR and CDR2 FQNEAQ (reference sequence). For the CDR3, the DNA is TGTGCCAGCAGCTTAGCTCTTACGGGTCCCGTTTTC. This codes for CASSLALTGPVF.

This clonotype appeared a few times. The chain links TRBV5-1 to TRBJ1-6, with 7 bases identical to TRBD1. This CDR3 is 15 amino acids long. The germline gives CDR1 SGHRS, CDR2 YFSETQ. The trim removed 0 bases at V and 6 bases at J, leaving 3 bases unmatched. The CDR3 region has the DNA TGCGCCAGCAGCTTGGAGACAGGGATTAATTCACCCCTCCACTTT. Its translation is CASSLETGINSPLHF.

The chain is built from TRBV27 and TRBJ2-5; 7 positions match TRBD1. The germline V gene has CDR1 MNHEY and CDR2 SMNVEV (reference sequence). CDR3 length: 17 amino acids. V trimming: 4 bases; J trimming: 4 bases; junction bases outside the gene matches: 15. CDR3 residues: CASSSIARDSYLETQYF. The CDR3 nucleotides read TGTGCCAGCAGTTCGATCGCCCGGGACAGCTACCTAGAGACCCAGTACTTC.

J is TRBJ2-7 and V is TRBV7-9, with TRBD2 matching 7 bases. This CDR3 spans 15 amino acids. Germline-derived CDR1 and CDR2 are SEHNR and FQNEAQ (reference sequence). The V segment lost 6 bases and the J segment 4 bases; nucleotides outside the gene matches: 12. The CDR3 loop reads CASRPAGGRGYEQYF. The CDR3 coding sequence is TGTGCCAGCAGGCCCGCGGGCGGGAGAGGGTACGAGCAGTACTTC.

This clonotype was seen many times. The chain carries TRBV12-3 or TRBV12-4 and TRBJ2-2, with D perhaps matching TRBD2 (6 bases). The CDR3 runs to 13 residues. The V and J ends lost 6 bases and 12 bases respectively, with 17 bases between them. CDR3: CASSLRLEGQLFF. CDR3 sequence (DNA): TGTGCCAGCAGCTTAAGGTTGGAGGGGCAGCTGTTTTTT.